This T cell receptor (beta chain) was documented in a study of CD8+ T cells in alopecia areata. Study details: Tofacitinib ran for 6 to 18 months before 6 months off drug. Study-level findings and limits: Higher clonality and more expanded CD8+ clones appeared in lesional than normal scalp.

Treatment of the sample: oral pan-JAK inhibitor, 5-10 mg twice daily. Germline V gene lookup returns CDR1 MDHEN and CDR2 SYDVKM. V lost 5 bases, J lost 5 bases, and 7 bases stayed unmatched. The CDR3 loop spans 14 amino acids. This clone appeared a few times. Its target is unknown. Extracted from the samples, RNA was reverse transcribed into cDNA to serve as the sequencing template. Clones were sequenced by immunoSEQ multiplex PCR, and TCRdb holds only the in-frame ones, with some missing. The sample holds 190,000 or so clones, about 60% seen once. The rearrangement uses TRBV28 and TRBJ2-3; 7 bases are shared with TRBD2. The sample here was CD4+ T cells sorted from blood, taken at week 4, from a patient treated with tofacitinib. The TCR originated in a human donor with alopecia areata. The CDR3 DNA sequence: TGTGCCAGCAGTCCCCCGGGGGGTGAAGATACGCAGTATTTT. It codes for CASSPPGGEDTQYF. Full variable domain (missing parts from reference TRBV28 and TRBJ2-3): DVKVTQSSRYLVKRTGEKVFLECVQDMDHENMFWYRQDPGLGLRLIYFSYDVKMKEKGDIPEGYSVSREKKERFSLILESASTNQTSMYLCASSPPGGEDTQYFGPGTRLTVL.